This T cell receptor beta chain stems from a study of T cells after yellow fever vaccination. This clonotype has a handful of counts. Its antigen is not identified. Findings of the study overall: Post-booster repertoires again held most primary-vaccination clones (about 96% CD4, roughly 89% CD8).

Trimming removed 7 bases from V and 7 bases from J; junction bases left unmatched: 10. The germline gives CDR1 DFQATT, CDR2 SNEGSKA (reference sequence). The length of the CDR3 is 14 residues. UMIs were added to TCR cDNA along with a universal primer site when it was made by 5'RACE template switching. TCRdb reprocessed the 5' RACE reads via MiXCR and lists one record per CDR3 protein. This table has some 300,000 distinct CDR3 sequences, 8.7% appearing once. The source of this sequence is a man aged 18 to 35 who received the YFV17D yellow fever vaccine. Specimen: CD4+ T cells sorted from PBMCs, collected 5 days after the yellow fever booster vaccination. The gene calls are TRBV20-1 and TRBJ1-5; 10 bases map to TRBD1. The DNA for the CDR3 is TGCAGTGTTAGCCGGGACAGGGGACAACAGCCCCAGCATTTT. This translates into CSVSRDRGQQPQHF.